This T cell receptor (beta chain) was identified during a study of T cell responses to AZD1222 COVID-19 vaccine. With regard to this clone: Its antigen is undetermined.

The study, taken as a whole, reports: The reported proportion of spike-specific TCRs targeting unmutated variant regions was nearly half. Females outnumbered males among donors, who were mostly white British; clonal diversity was possibly underestimated. Vaccine-associated CD4 TCRs ranged over spike, dominating at 160-218 and 743-854. An increase in Spike-specific TCR breadth and depth was observed after two AZD1222 doses.

Assay: immunoSEQ multiplex PCR; the TCRdb copy retains only in-frame clones and omits some. The data contain around 150,000 clones, approximately 91% of them singletons. V was trimmed by 3 bases and J by 6 bases, leaving 14 bases between them. From germline, CDR1 is LGHDT and CDR2 YNNKEL (reference sequence). This CDR3 comprises 14 residues. The material was peripheral blood, obtained 28 days after the second AZD1222 dose. This sequence joins TRBV3-1 (or the pseudogene TRBV3-2) and TRBJ1-1; tentative D call: TRBD1 (6 bases). The TCR comes from an adult who received the AZD1222 COVID-19 vaccine. CDR3 protein: CASSHRGLGAEAFF. Written as DNA, the CDR3 is TGTGCCAGCAGCCATCGGGGGCTGGGCGCTGAAGCTTTCTTT.